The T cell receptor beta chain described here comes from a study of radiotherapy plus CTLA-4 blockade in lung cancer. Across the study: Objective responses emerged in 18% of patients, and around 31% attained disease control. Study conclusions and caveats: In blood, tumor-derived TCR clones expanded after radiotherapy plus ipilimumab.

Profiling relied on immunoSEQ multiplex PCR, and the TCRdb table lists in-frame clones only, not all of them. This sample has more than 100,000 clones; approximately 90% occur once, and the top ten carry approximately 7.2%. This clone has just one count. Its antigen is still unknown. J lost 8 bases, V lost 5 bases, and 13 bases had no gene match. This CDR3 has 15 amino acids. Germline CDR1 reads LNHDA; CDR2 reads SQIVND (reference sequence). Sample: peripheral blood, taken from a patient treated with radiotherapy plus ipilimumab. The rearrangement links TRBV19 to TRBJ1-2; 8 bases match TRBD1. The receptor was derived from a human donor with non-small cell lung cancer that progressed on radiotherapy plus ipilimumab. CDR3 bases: TGTGCCAGTAGTGACCCCAGGGGGCGGCGTGGGGGCTACACCTTC. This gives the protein CASSDPRGRRGGYTF.